This entry lists 27 T cell receptor beta chains sequenced from one sample in a study of shared clonotypes between healthy human individuals. Clones were sequenced by immunoSEQ multiplex PCR, and TCRdb holds only the in-frame ones, with some missing. The sample has fewer than 1.4 million clones, 75% to 80% seen once. The sequenced sample was memory CD4+ T cells from PBMCs. Documented subset: CD45RA-negative fraction. These receptors were taken from a man aged 18 to 30 in good health. Some clones in this sample may be carry-over from other donors' samples.

This clone was seen once. The rearrangement joins TRBV5-6 to TRBJ2-7; TRBD1 matches at 9 bases. Germline assignment: CDR1 SGHDT and CDR2 YYEEEE. This CDR3 contains 16 residues. The V segment lost 3 bases and the J segment 4 bases; nucleotides outside the gene matches: 11. The DNA of the CDR3 is TGTGCCAGCAGCTCAGGTATGGGACAGGGATCATACGAGCAGTACTTC. As protein: CASSSGMGQGSYEQYF.

This clone was seen a few times. The chain couples TRBV5-1 to TRBJ2-7, with a weak D call TRBD2 (6 bases). The CDR3 is 13 amino acids. Looked up from germline, CDR1 is SGHRS and CDR2 is YFSETQ. V shed 4 bases and J shed 6 bases, with 14 bases lying between them. CDR3 DNA: TGCGCCAGCAGCACCATAAGGGAGGCCGAGCAGTACTTC. It encodes CASSTIREAEQYF.

The chain has TRBV5-4 and TRBJ2-1, with 8 bases matching TRBD2. This CDR3 has 16 residues. Germline CDR1 reads SGHNT; CDR2 reads YYREEE (reference sequence). The V segment lost 4 bases and the J segment 0 bases; nucleotides outside the gene matches: 6. The CDR3 coding sequence is TGTGCCAGCAGCCGTAGCGGGGTCAGCTCCTACAATGAGCAGTTCTTC. It codes for CASSRSGVSSYNEQFF.

The V gene is TRBV9, the J gene TRBJ2-2; D ambiguous. CDR3 length: 14 residues. Trimming left V 4 bases short and J 4 bases short, with 11 bases between. From germline, CDR1 is SGDLS and CDR2 YYNGEE. The CDR3 loop is CASSNRRGTGELFF. CDR3 DNA: TGTGCCAGCAGCAACCGGCGCGGCACCGGGGAGCTGTTTTTT. Based on the CDR3 plus reference TRBV9 and TRBJ2-2, the full variable domain is DSGVTQTPKHLITATGQRVTLRCSPRSGDLSVYWYQQSLDQGLQFLIQYYNGEERAKGNILERFSAQQFPDLHSELNLSSLELGDSALYFCASSNRRGTGELFFGEGSRLTVL.

This rearrangement joins TRBV18 to TRBJ1-1, with D unresolved. The germline V and J ends were trimmed by 3 bases and 4 bases, with 24 bases remaining between them. The CDR3 runs to 18 residues. From germline, CDR1 is KGHSH and CDR2 LQKENI. The CDR3 bases are TGTGCCAGCTCACCCCTAGTCATCCGGGTCGGAATCAGCACTGAAGCTTTCTTT. Amino acids: CASSPLVIRVGISTEAFF.

The V call is TRBV5-6, the J call TRBJ1-5, with D maybe TRBD1 (5 bases). The germline CDR1 and CDR2 sequences are SGHDT and YYEEEE. V lost 3 bases and J 6 bases, leaving 16 bases between the germline ends. CDR3 length equals 15 residues. CDR3 sequence (DNA): TGTGCCAGCAGCTCCTTTTTCTGGGGCGGTCAGCCCCAGCATTTT. This sequence encodes CASSSFFWGGQPQHF.

The chain uses TRBV4-2 and TRBJ2-5; TRBD1 might be the D (6 bases). CDR1 LGHNA and CDR2 YNFKEQ come from the germline V gene. The CDR3 is 15 residues long. The V gene lost 1 base and the J gene lost 1 base, with 10 bases spanning the gap. The DNA of the CDR3 is TGTGCCAGCAGCCAAGGACAGGTTTCCCAAGAGACCCAGTACTTC. This codes for CASSQGQVSQETQYF.

The chain couples TRBV11-2 to TRBJ1-2; D gene ambiguous. Trimming stripped 0 bases from V and 7 bases from J, with 12 bases between. CDR1 is SGHAT and CDR2 is FQNNGV in the germline V gene. There are 14 residues in the CDR3. The CDR3 spells CASSLEAVSSGYTF. The CDR3 DNA reads as TGTGCCAGCAGCTTAGAAGCGGTTAGCTCTGGCTACACCTTC.

In regard to this clone: A read error may be the cause here, since a much bigger clone is one base away. The rearrangement joins TRBV20-1 to TRBJ2-7; D gene unclear. CDR3 size: 9 residues. Deletions cut 3 bases from V and 6 bases from J, with 3 bases between. The germline V gene has CDR1 DFQATT and CDR2 SNEGSKA (reference sequence). In DNA form, the CDR3 reads TGCAGTGCTAGCCGCGAGCAGTACTTC. It encodes CSASREQYF.

The J gene is TRBJ1-5, the V gene TRBV19; D unclear. There are 13 residues in the CDR3. Germline-derived CDR1 and CDR2 are LNHDA and SQIVND (reference sequence). Trimming took off 4 bases at V and 7 bases at J, with 11 bases between the two ends. DNA of the CDR3: TGTGCCAGTAGTAAATGGGTTGACCAGCCCCAGCATTTT. Translated: CASSKWVDQPQHF.

The chain carries TRBV4-2 and TRBJ2-2; D call uncertain. The CDR3 extends over 16 amino acids. CDR1 is LGHNA, CDR2 YNFKEQ, per germline. Trimming stripped 1 base from V and 6 bases from J, with 15 bases between. CDR3 sequence reads: CASSQGLIGWAGELFF. The CDR3 coding sequence is TGTGCCAGCAGCCAAGGGCTAATCGGTTGGGCCGGGGAGCTGTTTTTT.

The gene calls are TRBV27 and TRBJ2-2; D gene unclear. V was shortened by 5 bases and J by 6 bases, with 7 bases between the two germline ends. The germline CDR1 and CDR2 sequences are MNHEY and SMNVEV (reference sequence). The CDR3 sequence is 12 residues long. The CDR3 region is CASSVLAGELFF. DNA for the CDR3: TGTGCCAGCAGTGTTTTAGCCGGGGAGCTGTTTTTT.

As regards this clone: This sample includes further DNA sequences coding for the same CDR3. The chain recombines TRBV7-3 with TRBJ2-2; 7 bases match TRBD2. This CDR3 has 15 amino acids. CDR1 and CDR2 from the germline V gene are SGHTA and FQGTGA. The V gene end was trimmed by 3 bases and the J gene end by 5 bases; junction bases not matched to a gene: 6. The CDR3 reads CASSFLTGGTGELFF. CDR3 coding DNA: TGTGCCAGCAGCTTTTTGACGGGAGGAACCGGGGAGCTGTTTTTT.

As concerns this clone: A read error may explain this, as a much larger clone is one base away. The chain employs TRBV14 and TRBJ1-3; TRBD1 might be the D (6 bases). Germline CDR1 reads SGHDN; CDR2 reads FVKESK. The V end was cut by 8 bases, the J end by 3 bases, with 20 bases between. This CDR3 spans 16 amino acids. For the CDR3, the DNA is TGTGCCAGCGGCCGCACACAGGGCTGGTTTGGAAACACCATATATTTT. Translation: CASGRTQGWFGNTIYF.

In the case of this clone: The same CDR3 can be traced to other DNA sequences in this sample. The chain couples TRBV18 to TRBJ2-5; the match to TRBD1 covers 7 bases. V was clipped by 3 bases and J by 3 bases; unmatched bases: 1. CDR3 length: 13 amino acids. Per germline, CDR1 KGHSH and CDR2 LQKENI. CDR3 sequence (DNA): TGTGCCAGCTCACCGGGGACAGAAGAGACCCAGTACTTC. It translates to CASSPGTEETQYF.

For this clone: Other DNA sequences within the sample encode an identical CDR3. V and J are TRBV7-2 and TRBJ2-1; D is unclear. The CDR3 covers 14 residues. Germline V gene sequence: CDR1 SGHTA, CDR2 FQGNSA. V lost 1 base and J lost 4, with 8 bases in between. The chain's CDR3 is CASSLGTAYNEQFF. The CDR3 nucleotides are TGTGCCAGCAGCTTAGGAACAGCGTACAATGAGCAGTTCTTC.

This clone was recorded once. This chain joins TRBV6-1 and TRBJ2-4; D not resolved. Between the trimmed V and J ends, which lost 2 bases and 0 bases, there was a span of 11 bases. The CDR3 is 16 amino acids. Germline lookup yields CDR1 MNHNS and CDR2 SASEGT. The CDR3 region has the DNA TGTGCCAGCAGTGAACTTAGGTATTTAGCCAAAAACATTCAGTACTTC. Its protein is CASSELRYLAKNIQYF.

With regard to this clone: The junction shows a germline mismatch at one end, possibly a read error. The chain is built from TRBV7-9 and TRBJ2-5; D is ambiguous. The CDR3 runs to 12 residues. Germline-derived CDR1 and CDR2 are SEHNR and FQNEAQ (reference sequence). The CDR3 spells CASSLSGETQHF. The DNA of the CDR3 is TGTGCCAGCAGCTTATCTGGCGAGACCCAGCACTTC.

This sequence joins TRBV19 and TRBJ2-6, with 7 positions matching TRBD1. Trimming cost V 5 bases and J 1 base; bases outside gene matches: 5. The CDR3 loop spans 16 amino acids. CDR1 is LNHDA, CDR2 SQIVND, per germline (reference sequence). This chain's CDR3 is CASSFRQGSGANVLTF. DNA of the CDR3: TGTGCCAGTAGTTTCAGACAGGGTTCTGGGGCCAACGTCCTGACTTTC.

Comments on this clone: A clone one base away is much larger, so this may be a read error. This chain connects TRBV28 to TRBJ2-2; D remains ambiguous. The V end lost 5 bases, the J end lost 4 bases, and 11 bases lay between the germline ends. This CDR3 contains 14 residues. Germline CDR1 reads MDHEN; CDR2 reads SYDVKM. The CDR3 DNA is TGTGCCAGCAGTGCACACAAGATCACCGGGGAGCTGTTTTTT. Translation: CASSAHKITGELFF.

The chain recombines TRBV5-1 with TRBJ1-2; unclear D gene. Between the trimmed V and J ends, which lost 0 bases and 2 bases, there was a span of 11 bases. CDR3 length: 15 amino acids. Germline loops: CDR1 SGHRS, CDR2 YFSETQ. DNA of the CDR3: TGCGCCAGCAGCTTGGCCGCGGAAGGAAACTATGGCTACACCTTC. Its translation is CASSLAAEGNYGYTF.

This chain uses TRBV4-1 with TRBJ2-1, with TRBD1 matching 8 bases. The ends lost 4 bases at V and 3 bases at J; junction bases unmatched: 8. This CDR3 region has 16 residues. Germline V gene sequence: CDR1 MGHRA, CDR2 YSYEKL. This chain's CDR3 is CASSRGRGTGYNEQFF. CDR3 coding DNA: TGCGCCAGCAGCCGAGGCCGGGGGACAGGCTACAATGAGCAGTTCTTC.

This clone was seen more than once but under ten times. The J gene is TRBJ1-4, the V gene TRBV9; 9 nucleotides align to TRBD1. Germline CDR1 reads SGDLS; CDR2 reads YYNGEE. The CDR3 sequence is 15 residues long. V shed 3 bases and J 7 bases; nucleotides not matched to a gene: 7. The CDR3 here is CASSDPTGGSEKLFF. The CDR3 bases are TGTGCCAGCAGCGACCCGACAGGGGGAAGTGAAAAACTGTTTTTT.

This rearrangement joins TRBV6-1 to TRBJ2-7, with 8 bases matching TRBD2. The germline CDR1 and CDR2 sequences are MNHNS and SASEGT. V lost 4 bases, J lost 3 bases, and 5 bases stayed unmatched. The CDR3 length is 14 residues. This CDR3 is CASSAPSGYYEQYF. In DNA, the CDR3 is TGTGCCAGCAGTGCGCCTAGCGGGTACTACGAGCAGTACTTC.

The chain carries TRBV15 and TRBJ1-5, with unresolved D. Germline CDR1 reads LNHNV; CDR2 reads YYDKDF (reference sequence). The CDR3 has 13 amino acids. V lost 9 bases to trimming and J lost 0 bases, with 9 bases between them. CDR3 loop: CATARDSNQPQHF. The CDR3 bases are TGTGCCACAGCTAGGGATAGCAATCAGCCCCAGCATTTT.

The chain combines TRBV28 with TRBJ1-2; D is unresolved. Germline-derived CDR1 and CDR2 are MDHEN and SYDVKM. The germline V and J ends were trimmed by 3 bases and 4 bases, with 6 bases remaining between them. The CDR3 covers 12 residues. The CDR3 region is CASSFIGYGYTF. DNA of the CDR3: TGTGCCAGCAGTTTCATAGGCTATGGCTACACCTTC.

This clone was detected only once. The chain couples TRBV2 to TRBJ2-1; tentatively, D is TRBD1 or TRBD2 (5 bases each). This CDR3 is 14 amino acids long. Germline V gene sequence: CDR1 SNHLY, CDR2 FYNNEI. Trimming cost V 6 bases and J 7 bases, with 16 bases left between them. The CDR3 protein is CASSPGTYANEQFF. The CDR3 DNA sequence: TGTGCCAGCAGCCCCGGGACCTATGCAAATGAGCAGTTCTTC.